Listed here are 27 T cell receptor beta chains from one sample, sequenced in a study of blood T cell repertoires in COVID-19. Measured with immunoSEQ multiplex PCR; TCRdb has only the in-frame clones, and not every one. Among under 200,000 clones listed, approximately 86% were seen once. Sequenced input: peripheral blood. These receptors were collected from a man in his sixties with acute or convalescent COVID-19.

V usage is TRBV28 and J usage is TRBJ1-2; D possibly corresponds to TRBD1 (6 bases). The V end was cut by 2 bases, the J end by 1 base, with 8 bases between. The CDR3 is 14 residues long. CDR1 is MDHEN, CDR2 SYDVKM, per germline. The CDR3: CASSLTGYNYGYTF. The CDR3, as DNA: TGTGCCAGCAGTTTAACAGGGTATAACTATGGCTACACCTTC.

The CDR3 sequence: CASSIRGLGTGELFF. The DNA of the CDR3 is TGTGCCAGCAGCATCAGGGGGCTGGGCACCGGGGAGCTGTTTTTT. The genes are TRBV9 and TRBJ2-2; 8 nucleotides agree with TRBD1. The CDR3 has 15 residues. V trimming: 4 bases; J trimming: 4 bases; junction bases outside the gene matches: 6. Germline V lookup: CDR1 SGDLS, CDR2 YYNGEE.

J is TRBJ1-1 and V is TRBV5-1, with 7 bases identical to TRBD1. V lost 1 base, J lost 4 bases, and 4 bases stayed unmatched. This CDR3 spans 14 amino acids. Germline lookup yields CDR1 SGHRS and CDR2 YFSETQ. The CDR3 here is CASSLYRGGTEAFF. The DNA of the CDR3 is TGCGCCAGCAGCTTGTACAGGGGAGGCACTGAAGCTTTCTTT.

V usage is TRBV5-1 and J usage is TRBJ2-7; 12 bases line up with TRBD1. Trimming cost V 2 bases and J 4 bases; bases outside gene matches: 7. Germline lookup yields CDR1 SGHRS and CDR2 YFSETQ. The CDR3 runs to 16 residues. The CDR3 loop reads CASSFAGTGGGYEQYF. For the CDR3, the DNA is TGCGCCAGCAGCTTCGCCGGGACAGGGGGCGGATACGAGCAGTACTTC.

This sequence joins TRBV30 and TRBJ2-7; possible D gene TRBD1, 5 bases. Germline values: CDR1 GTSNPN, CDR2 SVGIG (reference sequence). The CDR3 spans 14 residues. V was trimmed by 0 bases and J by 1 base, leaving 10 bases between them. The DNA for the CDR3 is TGTGCCTGGAGTGTAGGGGCAAGTTCCTACGAGCAGTACTTC. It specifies CAWSVGASSYEQYF.

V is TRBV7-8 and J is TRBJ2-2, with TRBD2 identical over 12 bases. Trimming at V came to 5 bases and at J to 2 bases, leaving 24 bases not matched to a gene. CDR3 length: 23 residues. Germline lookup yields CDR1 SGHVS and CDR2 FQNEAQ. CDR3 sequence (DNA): TGTGCCAGCAGCCTTCCCCGGACAGGGTTTCTAGCGGGAGGGCCGGCAAACACCGGGGAGCTGTTTTTT. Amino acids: CASSLPRTGFLAGGPANTGELFF.

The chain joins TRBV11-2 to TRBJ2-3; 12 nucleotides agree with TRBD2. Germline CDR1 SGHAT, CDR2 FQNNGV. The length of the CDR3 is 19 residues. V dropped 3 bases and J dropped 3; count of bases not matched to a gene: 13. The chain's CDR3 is CASSLGRTSGALRTDTQYF. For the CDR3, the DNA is TGTGCCAGCAGCTTGGGAAGGACTAGCGGGGCCTTGCGGACAGATACGCAGTATTTT.

This CDR3 is CASSPGLRANYGYTF. CDR3 bases: TGTGCCAGCTCACCAGGCCTTCGTGCTAACTATGGCTACACCTTC. The chain joins TRBV18 to TRBJ1-2; D remains unclear. The germline V and J ends were trimmed by 2 bases and 0 bases, with 10 bases remaining between them. The CDR3 runs 15 residues. Germline loops: CDR1 KGHSH, CDR2 LQKENI.

The DNA of the CDR3 is TGTGCCAGCAGCGTCCGGGACTCCTACAATGAGCAGTTCTTC. Amino acids: CASSVRDSYNEQFF. The chain has TRBV9 and TRBJ2-1; D possibly corresponds to TRBD2 (5 bases). The CDR3 is 14 amino acids. Germline loops: CDR1 SGDLS, CDR2 YYNGEE. Trimming removed 2 bases at V and 0 bases at J, with 6 bases between.

The CDR3: CASSSWTGGNTEAFF. In DNA form, the CDR3 reads TGTGCCAGCAGTTCCTGGACAGGGGGGAACACTGAAGCTTTCTTT. The rearrangement links TRBV6-2 or TRBV6-3 to TRBJ1-1; 10 bases are a match to TRBD1. Trimming removed 4 bases from V and 1 base from J; junction bases left unmatched: 3. Germline V lookup: CDR1 MNHEY, CDR2 SVGEGT. The CDR3 sequence is 15 residues long.

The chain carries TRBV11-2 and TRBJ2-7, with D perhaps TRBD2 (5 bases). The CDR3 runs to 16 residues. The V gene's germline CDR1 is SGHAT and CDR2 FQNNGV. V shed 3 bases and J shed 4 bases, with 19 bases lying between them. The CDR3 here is CASSFRTSRGGYEQYF. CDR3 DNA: TGTGCCAGCAGCTTCCGGACTTCGCGAGGTGGATACGAGCAGTACTTC.

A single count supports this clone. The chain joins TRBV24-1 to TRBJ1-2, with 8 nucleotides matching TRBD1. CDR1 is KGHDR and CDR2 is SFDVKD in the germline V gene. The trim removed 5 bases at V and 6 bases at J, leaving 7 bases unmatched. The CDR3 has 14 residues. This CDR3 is CATSASDRVDGYTF. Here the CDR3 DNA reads TGTGCCACCAGTGCCTCGGACAGGGTGGATGGCTACACCTTC.

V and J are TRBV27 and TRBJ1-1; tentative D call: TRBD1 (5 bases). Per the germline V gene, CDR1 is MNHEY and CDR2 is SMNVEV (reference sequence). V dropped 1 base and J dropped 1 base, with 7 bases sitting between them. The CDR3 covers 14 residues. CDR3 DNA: TGTGCCAGCAGTTTATATGGACAGAACACTGAAGCTTTCTTT. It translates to CASSLYGQNTEAFF.

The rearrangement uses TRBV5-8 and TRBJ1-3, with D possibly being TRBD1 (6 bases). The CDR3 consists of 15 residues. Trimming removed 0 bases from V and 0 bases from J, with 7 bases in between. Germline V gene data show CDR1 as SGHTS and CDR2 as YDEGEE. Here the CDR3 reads CASSLARGSGNTIYF. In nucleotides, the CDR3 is TGTGCCAGCAGCTTGGCCAGGGGCTCTGGAAACACCATATATTTT.

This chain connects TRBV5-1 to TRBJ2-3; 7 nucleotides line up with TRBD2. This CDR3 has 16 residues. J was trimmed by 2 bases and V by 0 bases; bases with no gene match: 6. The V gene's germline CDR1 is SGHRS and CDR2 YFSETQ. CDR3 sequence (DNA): TGCGCCAGCAGCTTGGGCCCTAGCGGATCCACAGATACGCAGTATTTT. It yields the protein CASSLGPSGSTDTQYF. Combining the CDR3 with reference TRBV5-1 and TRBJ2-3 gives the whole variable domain KAGVTQTPRYLIKTRGQQVTLSCSPISGHRSVSWYQQTPGQGLQFLFEYFSETQRNKGNFPGRFSGRQFSNSRSEMNVSTLELGDSALYLCASSLGPSGSTDTQYFGPGTRLTVL.

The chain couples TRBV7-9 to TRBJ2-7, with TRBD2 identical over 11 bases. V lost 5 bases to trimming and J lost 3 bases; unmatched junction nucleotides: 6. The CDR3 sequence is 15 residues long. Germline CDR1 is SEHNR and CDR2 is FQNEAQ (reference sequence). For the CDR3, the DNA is TGTGCCAGCAGCAGCCCTCTAGCGGGAGGCTACGAGCAGTACTTC. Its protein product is CASSSPLAGGYEQYF.

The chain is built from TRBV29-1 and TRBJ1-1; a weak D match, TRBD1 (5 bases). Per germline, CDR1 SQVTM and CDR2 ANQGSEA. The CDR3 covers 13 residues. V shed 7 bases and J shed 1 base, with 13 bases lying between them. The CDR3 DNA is TGCAGCGCCAAAAGCGGGGGGAACACTGAAGCTTTCTTT. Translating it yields CSAKSGGNTEAFF.

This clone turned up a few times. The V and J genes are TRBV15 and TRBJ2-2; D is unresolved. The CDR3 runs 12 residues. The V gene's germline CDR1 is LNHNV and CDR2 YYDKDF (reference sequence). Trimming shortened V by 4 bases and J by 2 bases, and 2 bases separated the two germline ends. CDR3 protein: CATSTNTGELFF. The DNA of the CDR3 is TGTGCCACCAGCACTAACACCGGGGAGCTGTTTTTT.

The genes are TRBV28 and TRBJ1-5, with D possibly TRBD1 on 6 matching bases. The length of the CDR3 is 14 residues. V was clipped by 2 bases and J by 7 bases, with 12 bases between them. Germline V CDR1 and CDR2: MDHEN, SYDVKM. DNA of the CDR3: TGTGCCAGCAGTTTAGTTACCAGGGGCCAGCCCCAGCATTTT. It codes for CASSLVTRGQPQHF.

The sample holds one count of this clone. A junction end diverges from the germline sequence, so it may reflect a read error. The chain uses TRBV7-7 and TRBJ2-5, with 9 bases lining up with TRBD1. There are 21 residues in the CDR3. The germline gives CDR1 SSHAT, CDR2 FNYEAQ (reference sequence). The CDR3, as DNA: TGTGCTAGCAGCTTAGAGGGGCATCGGGACAGGGCGTTATTGGTGCCCAAGACCCAGTACTTC. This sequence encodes CASSLEGHRDRALLVPKTQYF.

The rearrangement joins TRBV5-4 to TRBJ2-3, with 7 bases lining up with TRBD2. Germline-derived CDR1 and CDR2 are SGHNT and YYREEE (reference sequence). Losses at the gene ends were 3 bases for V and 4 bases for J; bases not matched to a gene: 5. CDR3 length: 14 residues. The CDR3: CASSSTSMADTQYF. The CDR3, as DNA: TGTGCCAGCAGCTCGACTAGCATGGCAGATACGCAGTATTTT.

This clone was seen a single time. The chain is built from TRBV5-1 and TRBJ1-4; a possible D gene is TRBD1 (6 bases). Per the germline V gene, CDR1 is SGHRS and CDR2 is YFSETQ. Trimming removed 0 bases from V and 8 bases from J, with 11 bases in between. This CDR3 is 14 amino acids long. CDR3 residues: CASSLGQGMEKLFF. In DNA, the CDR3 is TGCGCCAGCAGCTTGGGGCAGGGGATGGAAAAACTGTTTTTT.

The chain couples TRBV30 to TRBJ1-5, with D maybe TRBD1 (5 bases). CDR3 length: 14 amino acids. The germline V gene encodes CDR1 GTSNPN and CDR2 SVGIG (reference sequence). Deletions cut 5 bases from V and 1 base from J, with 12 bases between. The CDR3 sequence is CAWSGAVSNQPQHF. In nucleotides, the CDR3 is TGTGCCTGGTCTGGGGCGGTCAGCAATCAGCCCCAGCATTTT.

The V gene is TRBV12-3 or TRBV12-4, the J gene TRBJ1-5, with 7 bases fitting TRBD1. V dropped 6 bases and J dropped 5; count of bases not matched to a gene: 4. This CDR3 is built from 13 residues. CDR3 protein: CASRYRGDQPQHF. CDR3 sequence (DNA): TGTGCCAGCAGATACAGGGGAGATCAGCCCCAGCATTTT.

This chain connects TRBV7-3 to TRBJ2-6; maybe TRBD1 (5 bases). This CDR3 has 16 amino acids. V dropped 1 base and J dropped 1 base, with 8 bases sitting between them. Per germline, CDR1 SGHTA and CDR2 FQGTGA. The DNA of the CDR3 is TGTGCCAGCAGCTTAATGGCAGGGTCTGGGGCCAACGTCCTGACTTTC. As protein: CASSLMAGSGANVLTF. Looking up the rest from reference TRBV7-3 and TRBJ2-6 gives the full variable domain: GAGVSQTPSNKVTEKGKYVELRCDPISGHTALYWYRQSLGQGPEFLIYFQGTGAADDSGLPNDRFFAVRPEGSVSTLKIQRTERGDSAVYLCASSLMAGSGANVLTFGAGSRLTVL.

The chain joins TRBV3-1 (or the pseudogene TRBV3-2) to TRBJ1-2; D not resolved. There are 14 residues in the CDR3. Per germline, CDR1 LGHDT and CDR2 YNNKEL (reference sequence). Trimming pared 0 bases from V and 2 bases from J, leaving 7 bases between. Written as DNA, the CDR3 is TGTGCCAGCAGCCAAGATTCGGTGAACTATGGCTACACCTTC. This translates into CASSQDSVNYGYTF.

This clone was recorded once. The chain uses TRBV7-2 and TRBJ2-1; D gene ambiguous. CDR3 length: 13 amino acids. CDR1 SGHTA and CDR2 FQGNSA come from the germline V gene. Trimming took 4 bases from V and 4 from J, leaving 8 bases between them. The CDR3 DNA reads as TGTGCCAGCAGCTCTCAGTATTACAATGAGCAGTTCTTC. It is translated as CASSSQYYNEQFF.